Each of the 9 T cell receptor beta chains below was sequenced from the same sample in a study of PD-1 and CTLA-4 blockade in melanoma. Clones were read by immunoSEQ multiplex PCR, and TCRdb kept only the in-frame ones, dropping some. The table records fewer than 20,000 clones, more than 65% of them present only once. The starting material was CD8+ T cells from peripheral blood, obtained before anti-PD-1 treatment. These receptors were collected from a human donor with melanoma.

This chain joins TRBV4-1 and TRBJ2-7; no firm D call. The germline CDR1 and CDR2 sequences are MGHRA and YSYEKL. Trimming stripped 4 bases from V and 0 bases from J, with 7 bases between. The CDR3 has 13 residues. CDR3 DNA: TGCGCCAGCAGCCGTACCTTCTCCTACGAGCAGTACTTC. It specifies CASSRTFSYEQYF.

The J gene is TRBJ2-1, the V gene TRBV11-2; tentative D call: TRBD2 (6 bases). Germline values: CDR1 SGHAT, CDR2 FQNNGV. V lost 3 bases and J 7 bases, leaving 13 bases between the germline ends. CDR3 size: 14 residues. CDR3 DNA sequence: TGTGCCAGCAGCTTTAGCCTAGCGCGGAATGAGCAGTTCTTC. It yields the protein CASSFSLARNEQFF.

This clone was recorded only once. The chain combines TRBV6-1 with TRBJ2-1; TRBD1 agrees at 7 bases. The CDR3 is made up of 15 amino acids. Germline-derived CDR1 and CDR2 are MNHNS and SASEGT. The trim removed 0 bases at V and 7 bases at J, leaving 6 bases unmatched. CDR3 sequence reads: CASSEAGRGRNEQFF. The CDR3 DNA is TGTGCCAGCAGTGAAGCGGGAAGGGGGCGTAATGAGCAGTTCTTC.

As DNA, the CDR3 is TGTGCCAGCAGTGTTTGGTCGGAGGGCAGGGGGGTCCGAGGCTCTACTGAAGCTTTCTTT. Translating it yields CASSVWSEGRGVRGSTEAFF. This chain links TRBV2 with TRBJ1-1; 7 positions match TRBD1. The CDR3 is made up of 20 amino acids. Looked up from germline, CDR1 is SNHLY and CDR2 is FYNNEI. J was trimmed by 5 bases and V by 4 bases; bases with no gene match: 25. Based on the CDR3 plus reference TRBV2 and TRBJ1-1, the full variable domain is EPEVTQTPSHQVTQMGQEVILRCVPISNHLYFYWYRQILGQKVEFLVSFYNNEISEKSEIFDDQFSVERPDGSNFTLKIRSTKLEDSAMYFCASSVWSEGRGVRGSTEAFFGQGTRLTVV.

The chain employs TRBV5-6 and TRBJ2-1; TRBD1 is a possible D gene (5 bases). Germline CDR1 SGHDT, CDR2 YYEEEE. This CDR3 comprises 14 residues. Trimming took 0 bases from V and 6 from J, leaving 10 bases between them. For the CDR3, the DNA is TGTGCCAGCAGCTTGGTGGGGCGACCCAATGAGCAGTTCTTC. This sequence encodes CASSLVGRPNEQFF. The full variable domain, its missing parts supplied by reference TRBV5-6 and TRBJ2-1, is DAGVTQSPTHLIKTRGQQVTLRCSPKSGHDTVSWYQQALGQGPQFIFQYYEEEERQRGNFPDRFSGHQFPNYSSELNVNALLLGDSALYLCASSLVGRPNEQFFGPGTRLTVL.

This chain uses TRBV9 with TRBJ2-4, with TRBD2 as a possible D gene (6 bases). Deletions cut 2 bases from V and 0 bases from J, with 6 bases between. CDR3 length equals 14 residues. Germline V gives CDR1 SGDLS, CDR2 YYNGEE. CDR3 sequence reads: CASSVGLAKNIQYF. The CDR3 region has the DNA TGTGCCAGCAGCGTGGGACTAGCCAAAAACATTCAGTACTTC.

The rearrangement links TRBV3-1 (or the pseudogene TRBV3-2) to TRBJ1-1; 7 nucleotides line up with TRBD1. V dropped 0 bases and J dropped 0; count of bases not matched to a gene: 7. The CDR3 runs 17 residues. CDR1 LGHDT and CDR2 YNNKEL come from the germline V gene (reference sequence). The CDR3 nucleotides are TGTGCCAGCAGCCAAGATTACAGGGGCTTCATGAACACTGAAGCTTTCTTT. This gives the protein CASSQDYRGFMNTEAFF.

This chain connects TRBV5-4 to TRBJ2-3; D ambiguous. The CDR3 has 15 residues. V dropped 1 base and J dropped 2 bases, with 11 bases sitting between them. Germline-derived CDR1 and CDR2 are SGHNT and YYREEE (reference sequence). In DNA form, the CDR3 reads TGTGCCAGCAGCTTGAATGAGCTGATCACAGATACGCAGTATTTT. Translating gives CASSLNELITDTQYF.

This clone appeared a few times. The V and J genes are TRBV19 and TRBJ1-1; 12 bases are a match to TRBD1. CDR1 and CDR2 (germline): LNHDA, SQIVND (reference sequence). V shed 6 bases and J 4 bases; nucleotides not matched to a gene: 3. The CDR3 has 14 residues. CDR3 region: CASSPGQGATEAFF. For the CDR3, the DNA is TGTGCCAGTAGCCCGGGACAGGGGGCCACTGAAGCTTTCTTT.